The present T cell receptor (beta chain) was sequenced within a study of blood T cell repertoires in COVID-19. V shed 5 bases and J shed 0 bases, with 22 bases lying between them. CDR3 length: 18 amino acids. Germline V gene lookup returns CDR1 PRHDT and CDR2 FYEKMQ (reference sequence). The data were produced by immunoSEQ multiplex PCR, yet TCRdb's version contains in-frame clones alone and is incomplete. The profile shows around 500,000 clones, 88% of them singletons. The sequencing sample was made of PBMCs or T cells enriched from blood (not recorded which). The sequence was collected from a middle-aged woman who had recovered from COVID-19. The chain has TRBV13 and TRBJ1-2; possible D gene TRBD1, 5 bases. In DNA, the CDR3 is TGTGCCAGCAGCATCCCCACAACAAACAGGATACCTAACTATGGCTACACCTTC. Translating gives CASSIPTTNRIPNYGYTF.